This entry concerns a single TCR beta chain. Its antigen is not known. The data originate from a study of tissue T cells after allogeneic stem cell transplantation. The study's findings and limits: Few T cell clones were shared across patients, but motif clusters showed tissue-specific shared signatures. Within patients, tissue anatomy strongly shaped TCR repertoire composition. Which tissue TCRs were alloreactive or antigen-specific was not determined. Some clones might be persisting host cells.

The germline V gene encodes CDR1 GTSNPN and CDR2 SVGIG (reference sequence). The V end lost 5 bases, the J end lost 0 bases, and 13 bases lay between the germline ends. This CDR3 contains 14 residues. The method was immunoSEQ multiplex PCR; TCRdb's version includes in-frame clones alone and lacks a portion of them. The sample has more than 5,500 clones, 65% to 80% seen once. The material was skin, obtained at autopsy. The rearrangement joins TRBV30 to TRBJ1-1; TRBD1 might be the D (5 bases). The source is a male patient aged 60 or older with steroid-refractory graft-versus-host disease after an allogeneic stem cell transplant. Some T cells could come from the graft donor. The CDR3: CAWQQGLMNTEAFF. CDR3 nucleotide sequence: TGTGCCTGGCAGCAGGGACTAATGAACACTGAAGCTTTCTTT. Using reference TRBV30 and TRBJ1-1 for the parts outside the CDR3, the full variable domain is SQTIHQWPATLVQPVGSPLSLECTVEGTSNPNLYWYRQAAGRGLQLLFYSVGIGQISSEVPQNLSASRPQDRQFILSSKKLLLSDSGFYLCAWQQGLMNTEAFFGQGTRLTVV.